One sample yielded the 2 T cell receptor beta chains listed below, sequenced in a study. One entry per CDR3 protein results from TCRdb running MiXCR on the 5' RACE reads. Here the sample spans over 10,000 distinct CDR3 sequences, 23% being singletons. Sequenced input: naive CD4+ T cells sorted from blood. Subset of the sample: naive CD4+ T cells, CD4+CD45RA+CD25-. The origin of the receptors is a female donor with breast cancer.

The CDR3 DNA reads as TGTGCCACCTCCCTTGGATCCGGGACGGCCGGCAATGAGCAGTTCTTC. Its protein product is CATSLGSGTAGNEQFF. This chain connects TRBV6-2 or TRBV6-3 to TRBJ2-1; D might be TRBD1 or TRBD2, each matching 5 bases. CDR1 is MNHEY, CDR2 SVGEGT, per germline. Between the trimmed V and J ends, which lost 10 bases and 6 bases, there was a span of 25 bases. The CDR3 extends over 16 amino acids.

This clonotype came up a few times. A much larger clone differs by one base, so this may be a read error. The chain uses TRBV20-1 and TRBJ1-6, with D tentatively TRBD1 (6 bases). Trimming took 7 bases from V and 8 from J, leaving 9 bases between them. Germline assignment: CDR1 DFQATT and CDR2 SNEGSKA (reference sequence). The CDR3 length is 11 residues. The CDR3 nucleotides are TGCAGTGTTAGGGGGGATTCACCCCTCCACTTT. Protein product: CSVRGDSPLHF.